This TCR beta chain was retrieved from a study of beta chain features in type 1 diabetes. The entirety of the isolated RNA underwent reverse transcription, so expressed TCRB transcripts were sequenced. Some clones are missing from TCRdb's copy, which holds only in-frame ones; the method was immunoSEQ multiplex PCR. The profile shows under 900,000 clones, 17% of them singletons. Looked up from germline, CDR1 is MGHDK and CDR2 is SYGVNS. V shed 4 bases and J shed 8 bases, with 23 bases lying between them. The CDR3 sequence is 16 residues long. The V call is TRBV25-1, the J call TRBJ1-2; D gene uncertain. Sequenced sample: naive CD4+ T cells from blood. The TCR comes from a woman younger than 30 in good health. The CDR3 nucleotides read TGTGCCAGCAGTGGGCGCCCTGCCTTTGGAGCGGGGGGCTACACCTTC. Its translation: CASSGRPAFGAGGYTF.